This paragraph reports one TCR beta chain. Enrolled during active infection, Seattle patients were then followed longitudinally. The data originate from a study of blood T cell repertoires in COVID-19. Study overall: In each case, the material was cDNA or gDNA derived from T cells, B-cell-depleted T cells, or PBMCs.

The data were produced by immunoSEQ multiplex PCR, yet TCRdb's version contains in-frame clones alone and is incomplete. This repertoire shows about 130,000 clones, about 89% found once; its top ten account for approximately 10%. The CDR3 is 15 residues long. Germline V gene sequence: CDR1 SGHRS, CDR2 YFSETQ. V was pared by 2 bases and J by 6 bases, with 7 bases of the junction left unmatched. The specimen was peripheral blood. The receptor comes from a woman between 65 and 79 years old with COVID-19, enrolled during active disease. The genes are TRBV5-1 and TRBJ2-3; 9 bases line up with TRBD2. CDR3 DNA sequence: TGCGCCAGCAGCTTAAGGGGACTAGCATCCGATACGCAGTATTTT. Amino acids: CASSLRGLASDTQYF.